Below are 27 T cell receptor beta chains sequenced from a single sample in a study of technical replicates of blood from several donors. Clones were read by immunoSEQ multiplex PCR, and TCRdb kept only the in-frame ones, dropping some. This table has some 70,000 clones, around 97% appearing once. Sequences were obtained from T cells isolated from PBMCs. All receptors derive from a human donor in good health.

The rearrangement links TRBV4-1 to TRBJ1-1; D is possibly TRBD1 (6 bases). CDR1 is MGHRA, CDR2 YSYEKL, per germline. V lost 2 bases, J lost 0 bases, and 10 bases lay in between. This CDR3 region has 15 residues. In DNA, the CDR3 is TGCGCCAGCAGCCAATTGCAGGGGATGAACACTGAAGCTTTCTTT. Encoded protein: CASSQLQGMNTEAFF.

The chain employs TRBV6-4 and TRBJ2-3; 11 nucleotides align to TRBD2. The CDR3 sequence is 16 residues long. The germline CDR1 and CDR2 sequences are MRHNA and SNTAGT. V gave up 2 bases and J gave up 4 bases; unmatched junction bases: 5. The CDR3 protein is CASSDHSGRAADTQYF. The CDR3 coding sequence is TGTGCCAGCAGTGACCATAGCGGGAGGGCGGCAGATACGCAGTATTTT.

The chain is built from TRBV7-9 and TRBJ1-2; TRBD1 might be the D (6 bases). Looked up from germline, CDR1 is SEHNR and CDR2 is FQNEAQ (reference sequence). Deletions cut 6 bases from V and 4 bases from J, with 15 bases between. The CDR3 is 14 residues long. CDR3 nucleotides: TGTGCCAGCAGACCAGGGGAATCAGGCTATGGCTACACCTTC. Its translation: CASRPGESGYGYTF.

The chain couples TRBV27 to TRBJ1-4, with D hard to call. Germline-derived CDR1 and CDR2 are MNHEY and SMNVEV (reference sequence). Deletions cut 0 bases from V and 6 bases from J, with 14 bases between. This CDR3 has 16 residues. Written as DNA, the CDR3 is TGTGCCAGCAGTTTATCGGCGGGGAGCGGAGATGAAAAACTGTTTTTT. This codes for CASSLSAGSGDEKLFF. Looking up the rest from reference TRBV27 and TRBJ1-4 gives the full variable domain: EAQVTQNPRYLITVTGKKLTVTCSQNMNHEYMSWYRQDPGLGLRQIYYSMNVEVTDKGDVPEGYKVSRKEKRNFPLILESPSPNQTSLYFCASSLSAGSGDEKLFFGSGTQLSVL.

This chain joins TRBV5-1 and TRBJ2-3; 10 bases are a match to TRBD2. V trimming: 0 bases; J trimming: 3 bases; junction bases outside the gene matches: 10. Germline V lookup: CDR1 SGHRS, CDR2 YFSETQ. The CDR3 contains 18 residues. The CDR3 DNA follows: TGCGCCAGCAGCTTGGAGCCTAGCGGGAGACAACTTACAGATACGCAGTATTTT. It is translated as CASSLEPSGRQLTDTQYF.

The rearrangement joins TRBV7-9 to TRBJ2-7; D unresolved. There are 13 residues in the CDR3. V lost 8 bases and J 0 bases, leaving 11 bases between the germline ends. Per germline, CDR1 SEHNR and CDR2 FQNEAQ (reference sequence). CDR3 DNA sequence: TGTGCCAGCGACACGACCCCCTCCTACGAGCAGTACTTC. As protein: CASDTTPSYEQYF. Looking up the rest from reference TRBV7-9 and TRBJ2-7 gives the full variable domain: DTGVSQNPRHKITKRGQNVTFRCDPISEHNRLYWYRQTLGQGPEFLTYFQNEAQLEKSRLLSDRFSAERPKGSFSTLEIQRTEQGDSAMYLCASDTTPSYEQYFGPGTRLTVT.

The genes are TRBV5-1 and TRBJ2-1; a possible D gene is TRBD2 (5 bases). Germline CDR1 SGHRS, CDR2 YFSETQ. The CDR3 consists of 14 residues. The V gene lost 5 bases and the J gene lost 3 bases, with 12 bases spanning the gap. In DNA form, the CDR3 reads TGCGCCAGCAGGGGGAGAGAGGGCTACAATGAGCAGTTCTTC. This sequence encodes CASRGREGYNEQFF.

The chain links TRBV6-1 to TRBJ2-2; 12 nucleotides line up with TRBD2. The CDR3 has 15 amino acids. Germline lookup yields CDR1 MNHNS and CDR2 SASEGT. V lost 10 bases to trimming and J lost 4 bases; unmatched junction nucleotides: 7. This CDR3 is CATGTSGRSTGELFF. The CDR3 region has the DNA TGTGCCACCGGAACTAGCGGGAGGTCCACCGGGGAGCTGTTTTTT.

DNA of the CDR3: TGTGCCAGCAGCGTGGACGGGAGCTCTGGAAACACCATATATTTT. Protein sequence: CASSVDGSSGNTIYF. This rearrangement joins TRBV7-3 to TRBJ1-3; D is ambiguous. CDR1 SGHTA and CDR2 FQGTGA come from the germline V gene. Trimming removed 5 bases from V and 0 bases from J, with 11 bases in between. This CDR3 is built from 15 residues.

The CDR3 reads CSARGVDTQYF. Here the CDR3 DNA reads TGCAGTGCTCGCGGAGTTGATACGCAGTATTTT. This chain connects TRBV20-1 to TRBJ2-3; D is uncertain. The CDR3 spans 11 residues. Trimming cost V 5 bases and J 6 bases, with 9 bases left between them. Germline V gives CDR1 DFQATT, CDR2 SNEGSKA (reference sequence).

The rearrangement joins TRBV6-6 to TRBJ2-5; weak D call: TRBD1 (5 bases). The CDR3 totals 14 residues. The germline V gene encodes CDR1 MNHNY and CDR2 SVGAGI (reference sequence). The ends were cut back, 11 bases at V and 4 bases at J, with 20 bases in the middle. In nucleotides, the CDR3 is TGTGCCTCCGATACTCAGGGTGTGGGAGAGACCCAGTACTTC. Protein: CASDTQGVGETQYF.

The CDR3 sequence is CASTGPGGTDTQYF. CDR3 coding DNA: TGTGCCAGCACAGGGCCTGGGGGCACAGATACGCAGTATTTT. V and J are TRBV28 and TRBJ2-3; tentatively, D is TRBD1 (5 bases). The V gene lost 7 bases and the J gene lost 1 base, with 12 bases spanning the gap. Germline assignment: CDR1 MDHEN and CDR2 SYDVKM. This CDR3 region has 14 residues.

A single count supports this clone. This chain uses TRBV29-1 with TRBJ1-1, with D possibly matching TRBD1 (5 bases). The CDR3 has 12 amino acids. The germline gives CDR1 SQVTM, CDR2 ANQGSEA. The V end was cut by 3 bases, the J end by 6 bases, with 11 bases between. The CDR3 DNA follows: TGCAGCGTTGAGGGGGGATGGGCTGAAGCTTTCTTT. Residues: CSVEGGWAEAFF.

The rearrangement joins TRBV25-1 to TRBJ1-1; 7 bases are a match to TRBD1. The germline V gene has CDR1 MGHDK and CDR2 SYGVNS. J gave up 8 bases and V 7 bases, and 7 bases lay outside the gene matches. This CDR3 has 12 residues. CDR3 region: CASMEEQGEAFF. The DNA for the CDR3 is TGTGCCAGCATGGAGGAACAGGGGGAAGCTTTCTTT.

This clone came up once. The chain has TRBV6-1 and TRBJ2-7, with TRBD1 matching 8 bases. This CDR3 is built from 14 residues. Trimming cost V 6 bases and J 3 bases; bases outside gene matches: 7. Germline values: CDR1 MNHNS, CDR2 SASEGT. The CDR3 DNA sequence: TGTGCCAGCAGCCACCGGGACAGGATCTACGAGCAGTACTTC. It codes for CASSHRDRIYEQYF.

The chain couples TRBV5-1 to TRBJ1-1; TRBD1 agrees at 7 bases. J gave up 6 bases and V 3 bases, and 11 bases lay outside the gene matches. This CDR3 contains 15 residues. The germline CDR1 and CDR2 sequences are SGHRS and YFSETQ. The DNA for the CDR3 is TGCGCCAGCAGCTGGGACGACAGGGTTGTGGCTGAAGCTTTCTTT. Its translation is CASSWDDRVVAEAFF.

This chain joins TRBV2 and TRBJ1-2, with D possibly being TRBD1 (5 bases). The CDR3 runs to 16 residues. Germline V CDR1 and CDR2: SNHLY, FYNNEI. V lost 0 bases and J 4 bases, leaving 15 bases between the germline ends. The CDR3 bases are TGTGCCAGCAGTGAAGCTTCGACAGCGCAAAGCTATGGCTACACCTTC. The encoded protein is CASSEASTAQSYGYTF.

The rearrangement uses TRBV21-1 and TRBJ2-3; TRBD2, the table's D call, lacks a check against the DNA. TRBV21-1 is flagged as a pseudogene. This CDR3 is 15 amino acids long. CDR3 DNA: TGTGCCAGCGTTAAACTAGCGGGAGATCTAGATACGCAGTATTTT. Its translation is CASVKLAGDLDTQYF.

The chain links TRBV19 to TRBJ1-1; D is ambiguous. Trimming removed 5 bases at V and 1 base at J, with 5 bases between. This CDR3 contains 12 residues. Germline V lookup: CDR1 LNHDA, CDR2 SQIVND (reference sequence). The CDR3 DNA reads TGTGCCAGTAGTGTCAGGAACACTGAAGCTTTCTTT. Protein product: CASSVRNTEAFF.

The chain links TRBV13 to TRBJ2-5, with 8 nucleotides matching TRBD2. Gene TRBJ2-7 matches the end of the DNA better, so the J call may be wrong. The germline V gene has CDR1 PRHDT and CDR2 FYEKMQ (reference sequence). The CDR3 sequence is 13 residues long. The CDR3 loop is CASSSGLAYEQYF. The CDR3 region has the DNA TGTGCCAGCAGCTCCGGACTAGCATACGAGCAGTACTTC.

The chain joins TRBV11-3 to TRBJ2-1; 7 positions match TRBD1. Germline CDR1 is SGHNT and CDR2 is YENEEA. The CDR3 has 15 residues. V lost 4 bases, J lost 5 bases, and 8 bases stayed unmatched. The CDR3 region has the DNA TGTGCCAGCAGCTCCGGCGGACAGGTTAACAATGAGCAGTTCTTC. Its translation is CASSSGGQVNNEQFF. Complete variable domain (other parts from reference TRBV11-3 and TRBJ2-1): EAGVVQSPRYKIIEKKQPVAFWCNPISGHNTLYWYLQNLGQGPELLIRYENEEAVDDSQLPKDRFSAERLKGVDSTLKIQPAELGDSAVYLCASSSGGQVNNEQFFGPGTRLTVL.

The genes are TRBV7-9 and TRBJ2-7, with D perhaps matching TRBD1 (5 bases). Germline V CDR1 and CDR2: SEHNR, FQNEAQ (reference sequence). The CDR3 has 11 amino acids. Trimming took 5 bases from V and 4 from J, leaving 6 bases between them. The CDR3 region has the DNA TGTGCCAGCAGCGGACATTACGAGCAGTACTTC. It codes for CASSGHYEQYF.

The chain joins TRBV5-6 to TRBJ2-3; 7 nucleotides agree with TRBD2. The CDR3 is 14 amino acids. With V trimmed by 4 bases and J by 2 bases, 4 bases remained unmatched. Germline V gene lookup returns CDR1 SGHDT and CDR2 YYEEEE. The CDR3 nucleotides are TGTGCCAGCAGCCCGGGACTACCCACAGATACGCAGTATTTT. Translation: CASSPGLPTDTQYF.

V usage is TRBV18 and J usage is TRBJ1-1; maybe TRBD1 (5 bases). This CDR3 has 15 amino acids. The germline V gene has CDR1 KGHSH and CDR2 LQKENI. With 3 bases removed from V and 0 bases from J, the gap between germline ends came to 11 bases. CDR3 in amino acids: CASSPSGQLNTEAFF. In nucleotides, the CDR3 is TGTGCCAGCTCACCCTCCGGACAACTGAACACTGAAGCTTTCTTT.

CDR3 sequence (DNA): TGCGCCACGCGAGGGACAGAAGCTAACTATGGCTACACCTTC. This codes for CATRGTEANYGYTF. The J gene is TRBJ1-2, the V gene TRBV5-1, with TRBD1 identical over 7 bases. This CDR3 is 14 amino acids long. The J segment lost 0 bases and the V segment lost 9 bases, leaving 8 bases of the junction unmatched. Germline CDR1 and CDR2: SGHRS and YFSETQ.

This sequence joins TRBV4-1 and TRBJ2-2; 9 nucleotides match TRBD2. The CDR3 runs 16 residues. V dropped 4 bases and J dropped 0; count of bases not matched to a gene: 3. The germline CDR1 and CDR2 sequences are MGHRA and YSYEKL. The CDR3: CASSLWTSANTGELFF. Here the CDR3 DNA reads TGCGCCAGCAGCCTGTGGACTAGCGCGAACACCGGGGAGCTGTTTTTT.

This sequence joins TRBV2 and TRBJ2-7; 7 nucleotides line up with TRBD1. Germline CDR1 SNHLY, CDR2 FYNNEI. The CDR3 totals 15 residues. V lost 6 bases to trimming and J lost 1 base; unmatched junction nucleotides: 9. CDR3 residues: CASRERDSGSYEQYF. In nucleotides, the CDR3 is TGTGCCAGCAGGGAAAGGGACAGCGGTTCCTACGAGCAGTACTTC.